This TCR beta chain was captured in a study of STAT3 mutations in large granular lymphocyte leukemia (dated by TCRdb to about 2019). Background for the entire study: Roughly half of the T-LGLL patients who were sequenced longitudinally carried canonical activating STAT3 mutations. Over half of the T-LGLL patients were given one or more immunosuppressive therapy regimens, and approximately 42% of those treated had a hematologic response. Serial deep sequencing of TCRbeta CDR3 and STAT3 was performed in patients with T-cell large granular lymphocyte leukemia to reconstruct clonal hierarchy and dynamics. From an initial cohort of about 200 LGL patients, approximately 18 representative T-LGLL cases were selected for longitudinal TCRbeta and STAT3 sequencing. A couple of patients with natural killer LGL leukemia were also sequenced longitudinally as controls within the study. Each patient was sequenced at an average of about 4.1 time points, ranging from 2 to 8 samplings.

Remarks on this clone: Its specific antigen is unknown. No base qualities exist here, and no much larger clone lies one base off it.

An Illumina MiSeq was used to sequence the TCRbeta libraries, yielding an average of approximately 41,000 productive templates per sample. Using multiplex PCR amplification, the immunoSEQ assay generated the TCRbeta CDR3 libraries. On the study's bioinformatics: Following a previously defined approach, repertoire diversity was calculated, and values close to 0 point to extremely monoclonal samples. This immuneACCESS table, as held by TCRdb, lists in-frame sequences with V and J called but not all clones. Of the missing ones, under half trace to an unresolved V gene in checked studies; the others have no known cause. D and trimming were read from the DNA, whereas the V and J calls and clone size are those reported in that table. Counted in this sample were tens of thousands of clones; roughly 81% of them appeared once. The biggest ten clones account for approximately 0.39% of the sample. CDR1 and CDR2 (SEHNR, FQNEAQ) derive from the germline V gene (reference sequence). Including cysteine and phenylalanine, the CDR3 has 16 amino acids. Just the 48-base CDR3 DNA is kept, in frame starting at base 1. Trimming takes 3 bases off V and 4 bases off J; junction bases not matched to a gene: 5.

The same DNA, extracted from blood mononuclear cells, served for both the TCR sequencing and the STAT3 sequencing. Findings and caveats that apply to the study as a whole: Because no samples were available when a clone first appeared, clonal expansion had to be inferred from samplings taken at other points. TCR clonotype switching after therapy was observed in about 35% of the 18 patients, and all newly emerging clones were found to be STAT3 wild type. Since codominant clonotypes persisted in some patients, a small but highly pathogenic clone may have gone undetected. Variable intervals between samplings and differing treatment regimens complicated linking therapy response to changes in TCR clonal burden. All T-LGLL patients had at least one immunodominant TCRbeta clonotype, and roughly half had multiple immunodominant subclonotypes. Dominant TCR clone burden was found to exceed STAT3 mutant burden in several patients, suggesting that STAT3 mutation arose secondarily within a pre-expanded clone.

The sample was PBMCs. The chain uses TRBV7-9 and TRBJ2-3, with 12 middle bases fitting TRBD1. The origin of this receptor is a human donor with T large granular lymphocyte leukemia. Some clones in this sample may be carry-over from other donors' samples. The CDR3 protein is CASSLGQGAFADTQYF. The nucleotides read TGTGCCAGCAGCTTGGGACAGGGGGCGTTTGCAGATACGCAGTATTTT.